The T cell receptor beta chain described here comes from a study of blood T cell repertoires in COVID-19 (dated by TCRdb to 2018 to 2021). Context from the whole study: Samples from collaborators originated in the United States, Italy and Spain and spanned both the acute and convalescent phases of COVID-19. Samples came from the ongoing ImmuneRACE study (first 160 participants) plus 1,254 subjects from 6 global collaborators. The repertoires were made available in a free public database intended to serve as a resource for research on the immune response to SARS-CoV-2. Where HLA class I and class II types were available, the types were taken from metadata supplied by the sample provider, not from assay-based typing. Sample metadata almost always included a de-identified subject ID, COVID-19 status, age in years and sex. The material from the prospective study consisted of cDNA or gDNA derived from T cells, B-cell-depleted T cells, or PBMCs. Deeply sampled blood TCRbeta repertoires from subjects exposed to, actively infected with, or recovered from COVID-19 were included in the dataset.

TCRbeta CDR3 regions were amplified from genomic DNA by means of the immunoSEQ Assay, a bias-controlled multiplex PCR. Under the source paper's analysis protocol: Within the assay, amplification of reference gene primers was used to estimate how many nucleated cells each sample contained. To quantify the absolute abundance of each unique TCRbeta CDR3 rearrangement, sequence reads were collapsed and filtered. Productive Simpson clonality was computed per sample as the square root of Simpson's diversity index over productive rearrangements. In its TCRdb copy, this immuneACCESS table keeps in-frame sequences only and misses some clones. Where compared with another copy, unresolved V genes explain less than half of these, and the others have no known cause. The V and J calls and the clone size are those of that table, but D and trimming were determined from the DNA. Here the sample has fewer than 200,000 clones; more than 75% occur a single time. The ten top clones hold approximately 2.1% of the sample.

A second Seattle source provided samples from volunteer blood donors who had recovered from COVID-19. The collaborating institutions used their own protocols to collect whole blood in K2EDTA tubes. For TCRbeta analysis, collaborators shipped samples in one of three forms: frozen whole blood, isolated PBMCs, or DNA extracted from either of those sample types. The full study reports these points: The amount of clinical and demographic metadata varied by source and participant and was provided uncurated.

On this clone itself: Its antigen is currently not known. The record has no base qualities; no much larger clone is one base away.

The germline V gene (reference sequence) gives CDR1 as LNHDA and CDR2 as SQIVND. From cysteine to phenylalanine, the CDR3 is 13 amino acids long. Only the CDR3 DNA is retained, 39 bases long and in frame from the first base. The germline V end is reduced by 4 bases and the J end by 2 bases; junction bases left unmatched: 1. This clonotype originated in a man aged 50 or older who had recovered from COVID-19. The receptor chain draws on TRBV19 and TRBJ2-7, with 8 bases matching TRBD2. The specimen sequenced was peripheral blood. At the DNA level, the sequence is TGTGCCAGTAGTAAACTAGCGGCCTACGAGCAGTACTTC. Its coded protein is CASSKLAAYEQYF.